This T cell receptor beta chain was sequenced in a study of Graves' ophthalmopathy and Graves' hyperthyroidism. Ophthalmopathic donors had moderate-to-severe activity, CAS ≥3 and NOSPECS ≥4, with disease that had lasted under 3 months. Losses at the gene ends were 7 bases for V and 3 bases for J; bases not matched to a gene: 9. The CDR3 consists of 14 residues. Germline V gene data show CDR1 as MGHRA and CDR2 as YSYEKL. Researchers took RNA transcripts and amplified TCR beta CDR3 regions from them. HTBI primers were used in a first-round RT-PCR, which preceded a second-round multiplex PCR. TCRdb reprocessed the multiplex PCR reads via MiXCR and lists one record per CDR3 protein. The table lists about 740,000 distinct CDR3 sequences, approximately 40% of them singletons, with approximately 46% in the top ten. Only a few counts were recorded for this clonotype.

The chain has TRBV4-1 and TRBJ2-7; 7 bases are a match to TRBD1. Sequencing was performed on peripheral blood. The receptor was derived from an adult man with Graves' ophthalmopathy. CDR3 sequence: CASTPTGNRYEQYF. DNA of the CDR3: TGCGCCAGCACCCCGACAGGGAACCGCTACGAGCAGTACTTC.